This T cell receptor (beta chain) was retrieved from a study of shared clonotypes between healthy human individuals (dated by TCRdb to 2020 to 2022). About the investigation overall: A couple of women and three men aged 18 to 49 years were included in the cohort. Blood TCR repertoires of a handful of healthy adults were deeply sequenced to estimate repertoire size and the extent of clonotype sharing between individuals. To increase sequencing depth and limit assay-specific biases, different laboratories used diverse techniques to prepare libraries and sequence TCR repertoires. Leukapheresis yielded between about 0.85 and 10 billion PBMCs per donor.

The CDR3 contains 12 residues, cysteine and phenylalanine counted. Here the CDR3 DNA is all that survives: 36 bases in frame from base 1. Sequences GTSNPN (CDR1) and SVGIG (CDR2) are obtained from the germline V gene (reference sequence). V is cut by 6 bases and J by 6 bases, and the space between the germline ends is 14 bases. Paper-wide results and their limitations: Because the study included only a small number of donors, the genetic and exposure-history diversity represented was limited. Sampling was limited to blood, and TCR repertoires in tissue likely differ from TCR repertoires in blood. Pairwise subsampling led to the expectation that sequencing depth would affect the degree of clonotype sharing among donors.

TCR CDR3 regions were amplified from genomic DNA by multiplex PCR using the deep immunoSEQ assay. Extracted genomic DNA from each cell subset was spread evenly across all wells of several immunoSEQ 96-well plates, with each plate serving as a replicate. For unsorted PBMC, 250 to 350 ng genomic DNA, equal to tens of thousands of T cell genomes, was loaded into each replicate PCR. Ten immunoSEQ deep assay plates were used to sequence the unsorted PBMC genomic DNA. Purified libraries were quantified with a Qubit 3.0 fluorometer, sized on a Bioanalyzer 2100, and re-quantified with the KAPA Library Quantification kit. Every immunoSEQ 96-well plate was sequenced on a separate single-read 150-cycle Illumina NextSeq 550 flow cell. For the original study's pipeline: Because only junctional sequences without quality scores were contained in the immunoSEQ output, filtering matching that applied to full-length reads could not be performed. To assign V/J genes and CDR3, sequences were annotated using PyIR, a Python wrapper for IgBLAST v1.9, with IMGT germline references. Any read was removed if the V/J assignment was weak (E-value above 1e-6), the CDR3 was missing, or the read contained stop codons, out-of-frame junctions, or ambiguous translated residues. A V3J clonotype was defined by an identical inferred V gene, J gene, and CDR3 amino acid sequence. To compute the percentage overlap between repertoires, the number of shared unique clonotypes was divided by the size of the smaller repertoire. RTK rarefaction, the Chao1 estimator, and Recon v2.1 estimates of unobserved clonotypes were used to assess repertoire richness. TCRdb stores this immuneACCESS table with in-frame sequences only. Part of the clones is absent; in the studies checked, under half of the shortfall reflects unresolved V genes, and no reason is known for the rest. V and J calls and clone size are copied from that table; D and trimming were computed from the DNA. The sample table records approximately 500,000 clones; nearly 80% of these occur just once. 12% of the sample is in the top ten clones.

This clone was counted a few times. The specificity of this receptor is unknown. No base qualities exist here, and no much larger clone lies one base off it. Donors were healthy HIV-negative adults with no recently reported acute infections or vaccinations. Every donor was a Caucasian adult living in Nashville, Tennessee, USA. For unsorted samples, 70 million to 95 million PBMCs were counted, and genomic DNA was extracted using the QIAamp DNA Blood Mini kit. Blood was collected by leukapheresis, and PBMCs were isolated by Ficoll-Histopaque density gradient centrifugation and then cryopreserved in liquid nitrogen vapor phase.

Sequencing was performed on PBMCs. The rearranged chain carries TRBV30 and TRBJ1-1; the D gene lacks a confident call. This receptor was taken from a middle-aged woman in good health. Some clones in this sample may be carry-over from other donors' samples. This receptor has the CDR3 CACQARRAEAFF. Read as DNA, the sequence is TGTGCCTGCCAAGCTCGTCGGGCTGAAGCTTTCTTT.